This note documents a single TCR beta chain sequence. Its antigen is unidentified. These data belong to a study of T cells expressing NK-cell markers. Study overall: Eight donors were sequenced, seven testing HCMV-seropositive and one testing seronegative. Broader study findings: Evidence did not settle whether expanded NKG2C+ T cell clones targeted HCMV. The dominant NKG2C+ clonotypes represented about 1.0-7.0% of CD8+ T cells in several donors. Leadership of the CD3+CD56-NKG2C+ fraction also belonged to these clonotypes in several donors.

The CDR3 spans 15 residues. Reprocessing the 5' RACE reads, TCRdb reports a single entry for every CDR3 protein and omits DNA. The sample totals about 550,000 distinct CDR3 sequences. The sample consisted of blood T cells: a sorted CD56 or NKG2C T cell subset, CD4+ or CD8+ T cells, or bulk PBMC T cells (not recorded which). The chain combines TRBV12-3 or TRBV12-4 with TRBJ2-2; TCRdb's D call, TRBD2, is unchecked because there is no DNA. This clonotype originated in a man aged 18 to 29 in good health. This chain's CDR3 is CASTPVADNTGELFF.